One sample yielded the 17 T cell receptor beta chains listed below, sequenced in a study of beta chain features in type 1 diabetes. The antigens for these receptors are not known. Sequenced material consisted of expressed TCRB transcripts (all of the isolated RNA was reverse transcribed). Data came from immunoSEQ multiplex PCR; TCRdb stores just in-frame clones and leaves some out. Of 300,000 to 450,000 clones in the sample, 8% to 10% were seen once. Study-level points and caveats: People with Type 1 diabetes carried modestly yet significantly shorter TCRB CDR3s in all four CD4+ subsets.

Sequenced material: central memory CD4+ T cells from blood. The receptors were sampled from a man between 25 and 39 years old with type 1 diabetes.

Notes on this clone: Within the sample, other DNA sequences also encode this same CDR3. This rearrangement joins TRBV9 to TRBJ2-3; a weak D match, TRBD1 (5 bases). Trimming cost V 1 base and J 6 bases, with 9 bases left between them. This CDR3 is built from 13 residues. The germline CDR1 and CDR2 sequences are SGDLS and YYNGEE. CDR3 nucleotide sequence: TGTGCCAGCAGCGTACAGGGTCTGGATACGCAGTATTTT. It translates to CASSVQGLDTQYF.

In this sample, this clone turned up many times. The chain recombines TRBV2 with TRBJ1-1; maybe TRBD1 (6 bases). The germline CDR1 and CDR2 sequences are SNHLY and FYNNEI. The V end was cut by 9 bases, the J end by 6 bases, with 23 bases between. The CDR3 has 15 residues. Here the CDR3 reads CARTLVREGGAEAFF. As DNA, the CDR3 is TGTGCCAGGACCCTCGTCCGGGAAGGGGGAGCTGAAGCTTTCTTT.

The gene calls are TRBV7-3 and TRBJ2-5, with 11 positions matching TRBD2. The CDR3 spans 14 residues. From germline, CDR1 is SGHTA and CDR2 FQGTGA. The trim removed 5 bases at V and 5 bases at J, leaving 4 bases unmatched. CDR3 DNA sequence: TGTGCCAGCAGCCCAGTAGCGGGAGGGGAGACCCAGTACTTC. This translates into CASSPVAGGETQYF.

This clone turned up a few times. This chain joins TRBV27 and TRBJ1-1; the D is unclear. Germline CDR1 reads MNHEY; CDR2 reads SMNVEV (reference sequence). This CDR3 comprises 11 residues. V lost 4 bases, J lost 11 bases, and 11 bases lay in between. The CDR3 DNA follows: TGTGCCAGCAGTTCCTTCGGTCGGGCTTTCTTT. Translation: CASSSFGRAFF.

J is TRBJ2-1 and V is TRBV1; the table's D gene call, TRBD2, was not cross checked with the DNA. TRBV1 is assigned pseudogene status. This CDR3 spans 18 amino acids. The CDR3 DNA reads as TGCACCAGCAGCCAAGATGGGCGGGAGGGGACCTCCTACAATGAGCAGTTCTTC. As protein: CTSSQDGREGTSYNEQFF.

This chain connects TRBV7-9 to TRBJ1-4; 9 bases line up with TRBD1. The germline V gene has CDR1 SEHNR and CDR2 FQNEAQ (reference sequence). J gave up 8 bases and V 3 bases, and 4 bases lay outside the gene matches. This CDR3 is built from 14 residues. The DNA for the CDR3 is TGTGCCAGCAGCTTCGTGACAGGGGGGGAAAAACTGTTTTTT. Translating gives CASSFVTGGEKLFF.

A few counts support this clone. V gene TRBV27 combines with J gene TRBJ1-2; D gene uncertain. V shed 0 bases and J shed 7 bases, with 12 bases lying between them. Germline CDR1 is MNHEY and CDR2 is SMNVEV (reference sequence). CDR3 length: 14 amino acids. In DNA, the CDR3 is TGTGCCAGCAGTTTATCGCGGATGCCCCTTGGCTACACCTTC. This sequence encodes CASSLSRMPLGYTF.

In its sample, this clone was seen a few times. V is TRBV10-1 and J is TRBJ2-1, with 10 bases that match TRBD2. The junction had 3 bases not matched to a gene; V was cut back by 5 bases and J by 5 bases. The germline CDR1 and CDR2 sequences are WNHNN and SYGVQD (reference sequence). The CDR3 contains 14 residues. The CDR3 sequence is CASSTSGANNEQFF. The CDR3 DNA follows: TGCGCCAGCAGTACTAGCGGGGCGAACAATGAGCAGTTCTTC.

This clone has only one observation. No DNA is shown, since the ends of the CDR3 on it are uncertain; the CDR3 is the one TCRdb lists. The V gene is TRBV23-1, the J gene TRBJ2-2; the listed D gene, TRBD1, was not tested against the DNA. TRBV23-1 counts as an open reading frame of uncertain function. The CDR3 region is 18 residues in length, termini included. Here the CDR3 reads CASSQLHPGQLTPGSCFF.

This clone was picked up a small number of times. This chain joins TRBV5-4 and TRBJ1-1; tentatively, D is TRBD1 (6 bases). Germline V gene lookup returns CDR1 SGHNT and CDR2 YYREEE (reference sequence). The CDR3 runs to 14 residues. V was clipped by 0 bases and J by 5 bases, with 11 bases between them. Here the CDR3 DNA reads TGTGCCAGCAGCTTGGGGGGGGCGCGTACTGAAGCTTTCTTT. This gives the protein CASSLGGARTEAFF.

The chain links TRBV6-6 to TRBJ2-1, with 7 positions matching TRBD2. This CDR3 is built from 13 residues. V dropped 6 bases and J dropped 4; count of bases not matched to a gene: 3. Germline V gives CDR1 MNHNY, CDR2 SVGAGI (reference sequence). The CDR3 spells CASSGRKYNEQFF. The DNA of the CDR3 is TGTGCCAGCAGCGGGAGGAAGTACAATGAGCAGTTCTTC.

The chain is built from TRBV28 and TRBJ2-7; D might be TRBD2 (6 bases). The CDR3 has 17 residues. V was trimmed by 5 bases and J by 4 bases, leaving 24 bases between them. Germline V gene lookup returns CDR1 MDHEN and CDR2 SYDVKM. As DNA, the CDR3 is TGTGCCAGCAGTAGTGGCTTGGGTGCGGGACCCTTTTACGAGCAGTACTTC. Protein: CASSSGLGAGPFYEQYF.

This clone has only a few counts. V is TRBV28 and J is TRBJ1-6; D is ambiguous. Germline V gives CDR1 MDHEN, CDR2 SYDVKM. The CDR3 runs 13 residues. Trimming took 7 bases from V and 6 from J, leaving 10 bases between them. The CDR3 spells CASTPIANSPLHF. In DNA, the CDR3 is TGTGCCAGCACCCCGATCGCTAATTCACCCCTCCACTTT.

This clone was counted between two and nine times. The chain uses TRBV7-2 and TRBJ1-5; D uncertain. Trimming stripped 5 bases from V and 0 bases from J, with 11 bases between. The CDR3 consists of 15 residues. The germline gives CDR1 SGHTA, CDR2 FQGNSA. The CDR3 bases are TGTGCCAGCAGCCTAGTCGGGTATAGCAATCAGCCCCAGCATTTT. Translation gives CASSLVGYSNQPQHF.

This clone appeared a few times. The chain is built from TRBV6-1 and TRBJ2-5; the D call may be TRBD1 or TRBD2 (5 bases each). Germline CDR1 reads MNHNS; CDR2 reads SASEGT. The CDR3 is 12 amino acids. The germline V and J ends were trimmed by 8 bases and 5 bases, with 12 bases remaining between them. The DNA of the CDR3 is TGTGCCAGCGGTCGGGGACCGGAGACCCAGTACTTC. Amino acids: CASGRGPETQYF.

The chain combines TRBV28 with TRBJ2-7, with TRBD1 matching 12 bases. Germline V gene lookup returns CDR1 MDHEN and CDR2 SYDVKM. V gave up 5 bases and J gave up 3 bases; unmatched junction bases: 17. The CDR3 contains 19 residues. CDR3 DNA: TGTGCCAGCAGTCCCGGGACAGGGGGCCTAAGGCGGGACTACTACGAGCAGTACTTC. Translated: CASSPGTGGLRRDYYEQYF.

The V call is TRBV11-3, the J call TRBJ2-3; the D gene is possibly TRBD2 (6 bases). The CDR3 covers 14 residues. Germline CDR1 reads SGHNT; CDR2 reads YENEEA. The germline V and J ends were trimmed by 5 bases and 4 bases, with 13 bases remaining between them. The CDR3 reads CASSDPREADTQYF. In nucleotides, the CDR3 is TGTGCCAGCAGCGACCCCAGGGAGGCAGATACGCAGTATTTT.